A single sample is the source of the 30 T cell receptor beta chains below, sequenced in a study of regulatory T cells in long-lasting Graves disease. Stated time point: newly diagnosed GD, antithyroid drugs for less than 3 months. Making the TCR library involved RNA that had been extracted from PBMCs. iRepertoire HTBI primers and Arm-PCR of CDR3 regions built TCR beta libraries. MiXCR was run by TCRdb on the multiplex PCR reads, yielding one entry per CDR3 protein. This sample has some 500,000 distinct CDR3 sequences, with 16% found just once. The same sample was also studied in work on T cells in Graves' hyperthyroidism and ophthalmopathy.

The sequences come from peripheral blood mononuclear cells (PBMCs), collected at new diagnosis, from a patient treated with antithyroid drugs. All receptors come from a middle-aged woman with Graves disease.

The chain is built from TRBV19 and TRBJ2-1; 7 bases line up with TRBD1. J lost 8 bases, V lost 6 bases, and 4 bases had no gene match. The CDR3 has 12 residues. Germline CDR1 and CDR2: LNHDA and SQIVND (reference sequence). The CDR3 loop is CASSNRGYEQFF. In DNA, the CDR3 is TGTGCCAGTAGCAACAGGGGCTATGAGCAGTTCTTC.

This clonotype was counted ten times or more. The gene calls are TRBV2 and TRBJ1-5; 10 nucleotides match TRBD1. CDR3 size: 16 residues. The V and J ends lost 1 base and 4 bases, in that order; junction bases with no gene match: 4. CDR1 SNHLY and CDR2 FYNNEI come from the germline V gene. The CDR3 DNA follows: TGTGCCAGCAGTGAAGGGACAGGGGGTCCAAATCAGCCCCAGCATTTT. It codes for CASSEGTGGPNQPQHF.

Comments on this clonotype: A clone one base away is much larger, so this may be a read error. The chain links TRBV12-3 or TRBV12-4 to TRBJ2-5; 8 bases agree with TRBD2. The CDR3 is 15 residues long. V dropped 8 bases and J dropped 5; count of bases not matched to a gene: 13. The CDR3 loop reads CASGGRGRGGETQYF. The DNA for the CDR3 is TGTGCCAGCGGGGGCAGGGGTCGGGGGGGGGAGACCCAGTACTTC.

This clonotype was detected only a few times. This chain links TRBV20-1 with TRBJ2-5, with 7 bases identical to TRBD2. Germline trimming cut 6 bases from V and 2 bases from J; bases unmatched to any gene: 6. The CDR3 has 13 residues. Germline V gene sequence: CDR1 DFQATT, CDR2 SNEGSKA (reference sequence). DNA for the CDR3: TGCAGTGCCCCCAGCGGGGATCAAGAGACCCAGTACTTC. This sequence encodes CSAPSGDQETQYF.

V usage is TRBV10-1 and J usage is TRBJ2-7, with TRBD1 matching 8 bases. This CDR3 is built from 12 residues. Per the germline V gene, CDR1 is WNHNN and CDR2 is SYGVQD (reference sequence). The CDR3 is CASGTGPYEQYF. CDR3 in DNA: TGCGCGTCGGGGACAGGCCCCTACGAGCAGTACTTC.

This clonotype was recorded at least ten times. The V call is TRBV11-3, the J call TRBJ1-1; D gene uncertain. The CDR3 totals 14 residues. V lost 3 bases and J lost 3, with 11 bases in between. The germline V gene encodes CDR1 SGHNT and CDR2 YENEEA. The CDR3 DNA sequence: TGTGCCAGCAGCTTTATGTCGGGGTACACTGAAGCTTTCTTT. Amino acids: CASSFMSGYTEAFF.

V is TRBV10-3 and J is TRBJ1-6; D might be TRBD1 (5 bases). The V gene lost 6 bases and the J gene lost 8 bases, with 14 bases spanning the gap. The CDR3 runs to 14 residues. CDR1 is ENHRY, CDR2 SYGVKD, per germline. The CDR3 here is CAISPGPSYSPLHF. In DNA form, the CDR3 reads TGTGCCATCAGCCCGGGACCCTCGTATTCACCCCTCCACTTT.

The chain uses TRBV2 and TRBJ2-2; D possibly uses TRBD1 or TRBD2 (7 bases each). CDR1 and CDR2 (germline): SNHLY, FYNNEI. Trimming pared 2 bases from V and 4 bases from J, leaving 14 bases between. The CDR3 is 16 amino acids. The CDR3 sequence is CASSEQGGVGTGELFF. CDR3 DNA sequence: TGTGCCAGCAGTGAACAGGGGGGGGTCGGCACCGGGGAGCTGTTTTTT. Full variable domain (missing parts from reference TRBV2 and TRBJ2-2): EPEVTQTPSHQVTQMGQEVILRCVPISNHLYFYWYRQILGQKVEFLVSFYNNEISEKSEIFDDQFSVERPDGSNFTLKIRSTKLEDSAMYFCASSEQGGVGTGELFFGEGSRLTVL.

This clonotype occurred many times. The V call is TRBV6-2 or TRBV6-3, the J call TRBJ2-7, with a tentative D call TRBD2 (5 bases). The CDR3 has 12 residues. Trimming removed 8 bases at V and 1 base at J, with 9 bases between. The germline CDR1 and CDR2 sequences are MNHEY and SVGEGT. The CDR3 reads CASGRTSYEQYF. For the CDR3, the DNA is TGTGCCAGCGGACGGACTTCCTACGAGCAGTACTTC.

This clonotype has a handful of counts. V and J are TRBV7-9 and TRBJ1-5; 10 bases are shared with TRBD1. Trimming cost V 0 bases and J 3 bases; bases outside gene matches: 2. This CDR3 contains 16 residues. The germline V gene encodes CDR1 SEHNR and CDR2 FQNEAQ (reference sequence). CDR3 loop: CASSLAGTGDNQPQHF. The CDR3 DNA reads as TGTGCCAGCAGCTTAGCCGGGACAGGGGACAATCAGCCCCAGCATTTT.

This clonotype occurred once. Just one base apart from a much larger clone, this may be a read error. V gene TRBV4-3 combines with J gene TRBJ1-1; a weak D match, TRBD1 (5 bases). In germline, CDR1 is LGHNA, CDR2 YSLEER. This CDR3 has 14 residues. Trimming cost V 2 bases and J 1 base, with 8 bases left between them. CDR3 nucleotide sequence: TGCGCCAGCAGCCAACTGGGACCGAACACTGAAGCTTTCTTT. This translates into CASSQLGPNTEAFF.

This clonotype was observed many times. The chain employs TRBV19 and TRBJ1-1; D is ambiguous. This CDR3 spans 13 amino acids. CDR1 and CDR2 (germline): LNHDA, SQIVND (reference sequence). Trimming took off 2 bases at V and 1 base at J, with 5 bases between the two ends. CDR3 protein: CASSILTNTEAFF. The CDR3 DNA reads TGTGCCAGTAGTATATTAACGAACACTGAAGCTTTCTTT.

A single count supports this clonotype. The junction differs from germline at one of its ends, possibly a read error. The chain has TRBV20-1 and TRBJ2-4, with D perhaps TRBD1 (6 bases). Germline values: CDR1 DFQATT, CDR2 SNEGSKA (reference sequence). CDR3 length equals 15 residues. The CDR3 coding sequence is TGCAGTGCTAGAGATTTGGGGACAAACAAAAACACTCAGTACTTC. The encoded protein is CSARDLGTNKNTQYF.

This chain joins TRBV11-2 and TRBJ1-1, with D unresolved. The CDR3 is 15 residues long. Trimming shortened V by 0 bases and J by 1 base, and 9 bases separated the two germline ends. Germline V gene lookup returns CDR1 SGHAT and CDR2 FQNNGV. CDR3 region: CASSLDRLSNTEAFF. CDR3 in DNA: TGTGCCAGCAGCTTAGATAGACTGTCGAACACTGAAGCTTTCTTT.

This clonotype was recorded many times. This chain uses TRBV3-1 with TRBJ2-5; the D call may be TRBD1 or TRBD2 (5 bases each). Germline loops: CDR1 LGHDT, CDR2 YNNKEL (reference sequence). CDR3 size: 15 residues. Trimming pared 3 bases from V and 5 bases from J, leaving 16 bases between. The CDR3 nucleotides are TGTGCCAGCAGCCAGGGGGATCGGCAAGGGGAGACCCAGTACTTC. Protein sequence: CASSQGDRQGETQYF.

This clonotype was detected only a few times. This chain links TRBV19 with TRBJ1-2; possible D gene TRBD1, 5 bases. Germline assignment: CDR1 LNHDA and CDR2 SQIVND (reference sequence). Trimming stripped 5 bases from V and 10 bases from J, with 8 bases between. This CDR3 has 10 amino acids. Here the CDR3 reads CASSATVYTF. In nucleotides, the CDR3 is TGTGCCAGTAGTGCGACAGTCTACACCTTC.

This clonotype came up a few times. The chain recombines TRBV20-1 with TRBJ1-4; tentatively, D is TRBD1 (5 bases). Trimming shortened V by 1 base and J by 8 bases, and 11 bases separated the two germline ends. Per the germline V gene, CDR1 is DFQATT and CDR2 is SNEGSKA (reference sequence). This CDR3 is 13 amino acids long. The CDR3 region has the DNA TGCAGTGCTAGAGCGACAGTTAGGGAAAAACTGTTTTTT. Its translation: CSARATVREKLFF.

The chain carries TRBV20-1 and TRBJ2-7; 7 bases map to TRBD1. CDR1 and CDR2 (germline): DFQATT, SNEGSKA (reference sequence). This CDR3 has 14 residues. The trim removed 6 bases at V and 0 bases at J, leaving 8 bases unmatched. For the CDR3, the DNA is TGCAGTGCAGAAGATCGGGACAGCTCCTACGAGCAGTACTTC. Encoded protein: CSAEDRDSSYEQYF.

This clonotype was observed a few times. The V call is TRBV6-9, the J call TRBJ1-3; 8 bases agree with TRBD1. Looked up from germline, CDR1 is MNHGY and CDR2 is SVAAGI. Unmatched junction bases numbered 6, after V lost 4 bases and J lost 7 bases. CDR3 length: 14 residues. The CDR3 sequence is CASSSTGDWNTIYF. The CDR3 region has the DNA TGTGCCAGCAGTTCGACAGGGGATTGGAACACCATATATTTT.

The chain joins TRBV15 to TRBJ2-4; 7 bases are a match to TRBD1. The CDR3 is made up of 16 amino acids. The germline CDR1 and CDR2 sequences are LNHNV and YYDKDF (reference sequence). The trim removed 9 bases at V and 1 base at J, leaving 12 bases unmatched. CDR3 bases: TGTGCCACAGGGGGCGAGGAGCCGATGGCCAAAAACATTCAGTACTTC. It codes for CATGGEEPMAKNIQYF.

This clonotype was detected many times. The chain has TRBV7-8 and TRBJ1-1; 8 bases map to TRBD1. The CDR3 contains 15 residues. CDR1 is SGHVS and CDR2 is FQNEAQ in the germline V gene. V was pared by 5 bases and J by 4 bases, with 9 bases of the junction left unmatched. The CDR3, as DNA: TGTGCCAGCAGCGCTATTACAGGGGGGGGCACTGAAGCTTTCTTT. Translating it yields CASSAITGGGTEAFF. Filled out from reference TRBV7-8 and TRBJ1-1, the complete variable domain reads GAGVSQSPRYKVAKRGQDVALRCDPISGHVSLFWYQQALGQGPEFLTYFQNEAQLDKSGLPSDRFFAERPEGSVSTLKIQRTQQEDSAVYLCASSAITGGGTEAFFGQGTRLTVV.

This clonotype was picked up a small number of times. Given a much more abundant clone one base away, this may be a read error. The chain has TRBV3-1 and TRBJ1-2; maybe TRBD1 (5 bases). The V and J ends lost 1 base and 4 bases respectively, with 7 bases between them. Germline-derived CDR1 and CDR2 are LGHDT and YNNKEL (reference sequence). The CDR3 length is 13 residues. Written as DNA, the CDR3 is TGTGCCAGCAGCCAAGGAGGGACCTATGGCTACACCTTC. Protein sequence: CASSQGGTYGYTF.

This clonotype was observed a handful of times. CDR3 in DNA: TGCAGTGCTTACAGGGGCTCCACGAACACTGAAGCTTTCTTT. Its translation: CSAYRGSTNTEAFF. This chain connects TRBV20-1 to TRBJ1-1; 7 bases are shared with TRBD1. After removal of 5 bases from V and 1 base from J, the junction contained 7 bases not matched to a gene. The germline V gene has CDR1 DFQATT and CDR2 SNEGSKA (reference sequence). This CDR3 contains 14 residues.

The chain is built from TRBV27 and TRBJ2-1; perhaps TRBD1 as D (5 bases). Germline CDR1 is MNHEY and CDR2 is SMNVEV (reference sequence). The CDR3 loop spans 15 amino acids. The V end was cut by 4 bases, the J end by 7 bases, with 17 bases between. The CDR3 sequence: CASSWGRGNENEQFF. The CDR3 DNA reads as TGTGCCAGCAGTTGGGGAAGGGGCAATGAGAATGAGCAGTTCTTC.

This clonotype was picked up many times. V gene TRBV5-5 combines with J gene TRBJ2-3; possibly TRBD1 for D (6 bases). V was shortened by 4 bases and J by 0 bases, with 21 bases between the two germline ends. This CDR3 spans 18 amino acids. Per germline, CDR1 SGHKS and CDR2 YYEKEE (reference sequence). The CDR3 sequence is CASSLGVGGRGSTDTQYF. CDR3 DNA: TGTGCCAGCAGCCTTGGAGTAGGTGGCAGGGGTAGCACAGATACGCAGTATTTT.

The gene calls are TRBV5-4 and TRBJ2-1, with D unresolved. CDR1 SGHNT and CDR2 YYREEE come from the germline V gene (reference sequence). The ends were cut back, 0 bases at V and 6 bases at J, with 7 bases in the middle. The CDR3 contains 13 residues. Written as DNA, the CDR3 is TGTGCCAGCAGCTTGGGGGAAAGCAATGAGCAGTTCTTC. Protein product: CASSLGESNEQFF.

In this sample, this clonotype turned up a few times. Since a much larger clone is just one base distant, this may be a read error. The CDR3 region is CANGRGGLGTGELFF. CDR3 DNA sequence: TGTGCCAACGGTCGGGGGGGCCTTGGAACCGGGGAGCTGTTTTTT. The chain recombines TRBV2 with TRBJ2-2; 8 bases fit TRBD2. The J segment lost 5 bases and the V segment lost 10 bases, leaving 12 bases of the junction unmatched. The CDR3 contains 15 residues. Per germline, CDR1 SNHLY and CDR2 FYNNEI.

This clonotype was counted between two and nine times. The chain recombines TRBV30 with TRBJ1-5; TRBD1 aligns across 7 bases. V dropped 0 bases and J dropped 9; count of bases not matched to a gene: 5. The CDR3 contains 13 residues. From germline, CDR1 is GTSNPN and CDR2 SVGIG (reference sequence). DNA of the CDR3: TGTGCCTGGAGTGTACCAGGGGGAGGGCCCCAGCATTTT. It encodes CAWSVPGGGPQHF. Combining the CDR3 with reference TRBV30 and TRBJ1-5 gives the whole variable domain SQTIHQWPATLVQPVGSPLSLECTVEGTSNPNLYWYRQAAGRGLQLLFYSVGIGQISSEVPQNLSASRPQDRQFILSSKKLLLSDSGFYLCAWSVPGGGPQHFGDGTRLSIL.

The chain uses TRBV19 and TRBJ1-4; 7 nucleotides align to TRBD1. V was pared by 4 bases and J by 6 bases, with 2 bases of the junction left unmatched. CDR3 length: 13 residues. CDR1 LNHDA and CDR2 SQIVND come from the germline V gene (reference sequence). The CDR3 reads CASSRQGYEKLFF. CDR3 DNA sequence: TGTGCCAGTAGTAGACAGGGTTATGAAAAACTGTTTTTT.

This clonotype was counted a few times. Sequence at one end of the junction differs from germline and may be a read error. The chain carries TRBV4-1 and TRBJ1-6; weak D call: TRBD1 (6 bases). The CDR3 extends over 13 amino acids. The germline CDR1 and CDR2 sequences are MGHRA and YSYEKL. CDR3 nucleotides: TGCGCCAGCAGCCAAGATAGCGACGACAGGCCCTACTTT. It translates to CASSQDSDDRPYF.